Shown below are 3 T cell receptor beta chains from a single sample sequenced in a study of OX40 agonist ivuxolimab in advanced cancers. Sequenced by immunoSEQ multiplex PCR; TCRdb stores in-frame clones only, minus some. In the table there are around 51,000 clones, about 86% of which are singletons. Material: CD4+ or CD8+ T cells sorted from blood, obtained in a trial of the OX40 agonist ivuxolimab. These receptor sequences come from an adult with an advanced solid tumor such as melanoma, head and neck, liver or kidney cancer.

The V gene is TRBV2, the J gene TRBJ2-2; D may be TRBD2 (6 bases). V dropped 1 base and J dropped 4 bases, with 10 bases sitting between them. Germline loops: CDR1 SNHLY, CDR2 FYNNEI. The CDR3 runs to 15 residues. The CDR3 loop reads CASSEVGRSTGELFF. The CDR3 region has the DNA TGTGCCAGCAGTGAAGTAGGGAGGAGCACCGGGGAGCTGTTTTTT.

The rearrangement uses TRBV2 and TRBJ1-2; TRBD1 matches at 8 bases. This CDR3 comprises 11 residues. Per the germline V gene, CDR1 is SNHLY and CDR2 is FYNNEI. V shed 6 bases and J 6 bases; nucleotides not matched to a gene: 0. CDR3 DNA: TGTGCCAGCAGGGACAGGGATGGCTACACCTTC. This sequence encodes CASRDRDGYTF. The whole variable domain, filled in from reference TRBV2 and TRBJ1-2, reads EPEVTQTPSHQVTQMGQEVILRCVPISNHLYFYWYRQILGQKVEFLVSFYNNEISEKSEIFDDQFSVERPDGSNFTLKIRSTKLEDSAMYFCASRDRDGYTFGSGTRLTVV.

The chain employs TRBV19 and TRBJ2-1; 7 nucleotides line up with TRBD2. The CDR3 covers 13 residues. Germline lookup yields CDR1 LNHDA and CDR2 SQIVND (reference sequence). V was clipped by 7 bases and J by 5 bases; unmatched bases: 5. The CDR3 sequence: CASMPGLHNEQFF. CDR3 sequence (DNA): TGTGCCAGTATGCCGGGACTACACAATGAGCAGTTCTTC. The full variable domain, in which reference TRBV19 and TRBJ2-1 provide the parts outside the CDR3, is DGGITQSPKYLFRKEGQNVTLSCEQNLNHDAMYWYRQDPGQGLRLIYYSQIVNDFQKGDIAEGYSVSREKKESFPLTVTSAQKNPTAFYLCASMPGLHNEQFFGPGTRLTVL.